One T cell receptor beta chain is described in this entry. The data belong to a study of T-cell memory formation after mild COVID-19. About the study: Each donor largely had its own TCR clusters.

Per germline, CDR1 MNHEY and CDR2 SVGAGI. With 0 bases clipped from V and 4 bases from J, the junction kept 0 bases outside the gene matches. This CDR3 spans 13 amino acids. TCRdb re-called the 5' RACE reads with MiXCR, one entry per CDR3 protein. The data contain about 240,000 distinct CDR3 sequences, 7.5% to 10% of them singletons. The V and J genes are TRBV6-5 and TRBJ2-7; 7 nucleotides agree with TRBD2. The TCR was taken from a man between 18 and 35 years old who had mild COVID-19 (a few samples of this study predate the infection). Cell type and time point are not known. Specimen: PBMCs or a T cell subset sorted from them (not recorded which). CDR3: CASSYSRGYEQYV. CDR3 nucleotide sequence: TGTGCCAGCAGTTACTCGCGGGGGTACGAGCAGTACGTC.